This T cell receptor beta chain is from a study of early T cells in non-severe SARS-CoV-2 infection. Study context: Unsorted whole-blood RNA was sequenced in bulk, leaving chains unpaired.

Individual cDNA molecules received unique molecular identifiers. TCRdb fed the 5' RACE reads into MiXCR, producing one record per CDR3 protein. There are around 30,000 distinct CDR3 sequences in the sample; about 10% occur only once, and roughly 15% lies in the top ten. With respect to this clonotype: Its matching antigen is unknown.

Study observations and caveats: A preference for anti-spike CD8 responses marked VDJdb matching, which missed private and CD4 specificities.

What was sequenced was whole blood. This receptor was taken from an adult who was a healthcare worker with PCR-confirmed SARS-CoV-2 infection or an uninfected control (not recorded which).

CDR3 region: CASSRLAGVHEQYF. For the CDR3, the DNA is TGTGCCAGCAGCCGATTAGCGGGGGTCCACGAGCAGTACTTC. V usage is TRBV12-3 or TRBV12-4 and J usage is TRBJ2-7, with 9 positions matching TRBD2. CDR3 length: 14 residues. The V segment lost 6 bases and the J segment 5 bases; nucleotides outside the gene matches: 8.